This T cell receptor beta chain was sequenced in a study of breast tumors, draining lymph nodes, adjacent tissues. Breast cancer patients provided tissue from their axillary draining lymph nodes. TCRdb re-called the multiplex PCR reads with MiXCR, one entry per CDR3 protein. This table has about 140,000 distinct CDR3 sequences, 30% to 35% appearing once. This clonotype was counted at least ten times. Germline V gene data show CDR1 as SNHLY and CDR2 as FYNNEI. This CDR3 is built from 13 residues. V lost 8 bases to trimming and J lost 7 bases; unmatched junction nucleotides: 7. The sequenced material came from axillary lymph node tissue. The origin of this receptor is a female donor with breast cancer. Some clones in this sample may be carry-over from other donors' samples. The rearrangement joins TRBV2 to TRBJ2-2, with 7 bases fitting TRBD2. CDR3 sequence reads: CASDRGGSGELFF. In nucleotides, the CDR3 is TGTGCCAGCGATCGCGGGGGTAGCGGGGAGCTGTTTTTT.